These T cell receptor beta chains were read from a single sample in a study of blood T cell repertoires in COVID-19. The assay was immunoSEQ multiplex PCR, and TCRdb's table has in-frame clones only and misses some. This repertoire shows some 99,000 clones, over 70% found once; its top ten account for around 11%. Source material: peripheral blood. These receptor sequences come from a woman of 80 years or more with acute or convalescent COVID-19. Both conserved end residues are part of each CDR3. A D gene is named only where the DNA matches it firmly. Only some rows state a clone size, as once, few, many or a class for expanded clones.

>TRBJ1-5|TRBV4-3|NA|NA
CASLDRLAQHF
TGCGCCAGCCTCGACCGTCTAGCCCAGCATTTT
>TRBJ2-7|TRBV7-2|TRBD1|few
CASSLGTASVPYEQYF
TGTGCCAGCAGCCTTGGGACAGCCTCTGTCCCCTACGAGCAGTACTTC
>TRBJ2-3|TRBV2|TRBD1|NA
CASSPGQGRDTQYF
TGTGCCAGCAGTCCAGGACAGGGCAGGGATACGCAGTATTTT
>TRBJ1-3|TRBV7-2|NA|NA
CASSLRGESSGNTIYF
TGTGCCAGCAGCTTACGGGGAGAGAGCTCTGGAAACACCATATATTTT
>TRBJ1-1|TRBV3-1/TRBV3-2|TRBD1|NA
CASSQITGGTEAFF
TGTGCCAGCAGCCAAATCACAGGGGGCACTGAAGCTTTCTTT
>TRBJ2-2|TRBV18|NA|NA
CASSPPDTGELFF
TGTGCCAGCTCACCACCCGACACCGGGGAGCTGTTTTTT
>TRBJ2-6|TRBV19|NA|NA
CASTKLSSGANVLTF
TGTGCCAGTACCAAACTGAGCTCTGGGGCCAACGTCCTGACTTTC
>TRBJ2-1|TRBV5-1|TRBD1|NA
CASSLVRPGTGGNEQFF
TGCGCCAGCAGCTTGGTACGGCCCGGGACAGGGGGCAATGAGCAGTTCTTC
>TRBJ1-2|TRBV6-5|TRBD1|NA
CASSLGTGVNYGYTF
TGTGCCAGCAGCCTTGGGACAGGGGTAAACTATGGCTACACCTTC
>TRBJ1-2|TRBV18|TRBD1|NA
CASSSTGQGANYGYTF
TGTGCCAGCTCATCAACCGGACAGGGGGCTAACTATGGCTACACCTTC
>TRBJ2-1|TRBV2|TRBD1|NA
CASATSRGLGNEQFF
TGTGCCAGCGCCACCTCCAGGGGGTTGGGAAATGAGCAGTTCTTC
>TRBJ2-5|TRBV29-1|TRBD1|NA
CSVFRGQGWETQYF
TGCAGCGTTTTTAGGGGACAGGGGTGGGAGACCCAGTACTTC
>TRBJ1-2|TRBV2|TRBD1|few
CASSGARGTNYGYTF
TGTGCCAGCAGTGGGGCCAGGGGGACTAACTATGGCTACACCTTC
>TRBJ2-1|TRBV4-1|NA|NA
CASSQALQSSYNEQFF
TGCGCCAGCAGCCAAGCTTTACAGAGCTCCTACAATGAGCAGTTCTTC
>TRBJ1-2|TRBV15|TRBD1|NA
CATQGGESNYGYTF
TGTGCCACACAGGGGGGAGAATCTAACTATGGCTACACCTTC
>TRBJ2-7|TRBV3-1/TRBV3-2|NA|NA
CASSQGGGGYSYEQYF
TGTGCCAGCAGCCAGGGGGGCGGGGGTTACTCCTACGAGCAGTACTTC
>TRBJ1-3|TRBV5-1|TRBD1|NA
CASSPYGTAGNTIYF
TGCGCCAGCAGCCCCTATGGGACAGCTGGAAACACCATATATTTT
>TRBJ1-2|TRBV28|NA|NA
CASSPDGGNYGYTF
TGTGCCAGCAGTCCCGATGGGGGGAACTATGGCTACACCTTC
>TRBJ1-6|TRBV14|NA|NA
CASSRGRPSNSPLHF
TGTGCCAGCAGTCGTGGCCGACCTAGTAATTCACCCCTCCACTTT
>TRBJ1-1|TRBV6-5|NA|NA
CASSAGRNAEAFF
TGTGCCAGCAGCGCAGGGCGAAACGCTGAAGCTTTCTTT
>TRBJ2-5|TRBV5-4|TRBD2|NA
CASSPTGGLAGGETQYF
TGTGCCAGCAGCCCGACAGGGGGACTAGCGGGGGGTGAGACCCAGTACTTC
>TRBJ2-3|TRBV18|NA|NA
CASSRPVPGRNTDTQYF
TGTGCCAGCTCTCGCCCCGTCCCGGGAAGGAACACAGATACGCAGTATTTT
>TRBJ2-3|TRBV25-1|NA|few
CASSDRTGDTQYF
TGTGCCAGCAGTGACCGTACAGGGGATACGCAGTATTTT
>TRBJ1-1|TRBV18|TRBD1|NA
CASSQGGQGAEAFF
TGTGCCAGCTCACAAGGGGGACAGGGGGCTGAAGCTTTCTTT
>TRBJ2-2|TRBV2|NA|NA
CASRRASNTGELFF
TGTGCCAGCAGGAGGGCCTCGAACACCGGGGAGCTGTTTTTT
>TRBJ2-5|TRBV12-3/TRBV12-4|NA|once
CASSLDRQETQYF
TGTGCCAGCAGTTTAGACAGGCAAGAGACCCAGTACTTC
>TRBJ2-3|TRBV7-3|NA|NA
CASSRGGMGTDTQYF
TGTGCCAGCAGCAGGGGCGGGATGGGCACAGATACGCAGTATTTT
>TRBJ1-1|TRBV18|TRBD1|NA
CASSPSTGTNTEAFF
TGTGCCAGCTCACCCTCGACAGGGACGAACACTGAAGCTTTCTTT
>TRBJ2-1|TRBV5-1|TRBD1|few
CASSLGQGPYNEQFF
TGCGCCAGCAGCTTGGGACAGGGGCCTTACAATGAGCAGTTCTTC
>TRBJ1-5|TRBV6-1|NA|NA
CASSEWSEGPQHF
TGTGCCAGCAGTGAATGGTCCGAGGGGCCCCAGCATTTT
>TRBJ1-5|TRBV10-1|NA|NA
CATSGSFRDSNQPQHF
TGCGCCACCTCAGGGTCGTTTAGGGATAGCAATCAGCCCCAGCATTTT
>TRBJ1-2|TRBV6-5|NA|NA
CASTQTGGYTF
TGTGCCAGCACCCAAACGGGTGGCTACACCTTC
>TRBJ1-4|TRBV28|TRBD1|NA
CASSTVDRVGEKLFF
TGTGCCAGCAGCACAGTTGACAGGGTCGGTGAAAAACTGTTTTTT
>TRBJ1-1|TRBV19|TRBD1|once
CASSLWTGGDTEAFF
TGTGCCAGTAGTCTTTGGACAGGGGGGGATACTGAAGCTTTCTTT
>TRBJ2-3|TRBV30|TRBD1|NA
CAWSGLDRGRADTQYF
TGTGCCTGGAGTGGACTTGACAGGGGGAGAGCAGATACGCAGTATTTT
>TRBJ2-1|TRBV4-3|NA|NA
CASSQDGGTRQFF
TGCGCCAGCAGCCAAGATGGAGGAACACGGCAGTTCTTC
>TRBJ2-1|TRBV3-1/TRBV3-2|TRBD2|NA
CASSPIAGSYNEQFF
TGTGCCAGCAGCCCAATAGCGGGTTCTTACAATGAGCAGTTCTTC
>TRBJ2-3|TRBV9|NA|NA
CASSTITGTDTQYF
TGTGCCAGCAGCACCATTACGGGCACAGATACGCAGTATTTT
>TRBJ2-7|TRBV7-8|TRBD1|NA
CASSRDSSYLYEQYF
TGTGCCAGCAGCCGGGACAGTTCTTACCTTTACGAGCAGTACTTC
>TRBJ2-5|TRBV19|NA|NA
CASSIDSQGGETQYF
TGTGCCAGTAGTATAGATTCGCAGGGGGGAGAGACCCAGTACTTC
>TRBJ2-3|TRBV27|TRBD2|once
CASRYVGLAGGTDTQYF
TGTGCCAGCAGATACGTGGGACTAGCGGGGGGAACAGATACGCAGTATTTT
>TRBJ1-1|TRBV5-1|NA|NA
CASSPQDRLYTEAFF
TGCGCCAGCAGCCCCCAGGACAGACTTTACACTGAAGCTTTCTTT
>TRBJ1-5|TRBV23-1|TRBD1|NA
CASSRFPRTGDQPQHF
TGCGCCAGCAGTCGATTCCCTCGGACAGGGGATCAGCCCCAGCATTTT
>TRBJ1-5|TRBV6-2/TRBV6-3|NA|NA
CASSRIGVSQDQPQHF
TGTGCCAGCAGCCGAATAGGGGTTTCACAAGATCAGCCCCAGCATTTT
>TRBJ1-1|TRBV6-5|TRBD1|NA
CASCPLGQGIAGAFF
TGTGCCAGCTGCCCACTGGGACAGGGGATCGCTGGAGCTTTCTTT
>TRBJ2-1|TRBV30|NA|NA
CAWNGGQSYNEQFF
TGTGCCTGGAATGGGGGACAATCCTACAATGAGCAGTTCTTC
>TRBJ1-6|TRBV6-5|NA|NA
CASSNYQSSPLHF
TGTGCCAGCTCAAATTACCAGTCTTCACCCCTCCACTTT
>TRBJ1-3|TRBV7-9|NA|NA
CASSRATGTGNTIYF
TGTGCCAGCAGCCGAGCCACAGGGACGGGAAACACCATATATTTT
>TRBJ2-2|TRBV5-6|TRBD2|NA
CASSSAGGTGELFF
TGTGCCAGCAGCTCCGCGGGGGGCACCGGGGAGCTGTTTTTT